The subject of this entry is one T cell receptor beta chain. Its cognate antigen is unknown. The data derive from a study of Ad26.COV2.S vaccination and SARS-CoV-2 variants. Study details: In the COV1001 trial, the donor was in the Ad26.COV2.S arm. Administration of Ad26.COV2.S was intramuscular, either once or twice 56 days apart. Notes on the study in general: Total T cell responses were possibly underestimated by TCR breadth and depth analyses.

Trimming took off 0 bases at V and 8 bases at J, with 14 bases between the two ends. The germline gives CDR1 SGHRS, CDR2 YFSETQ. This CDR3 has 14 amino acids. Clones were read by immunoSEQ multiplex PCR, and TCRdb kept only the in-frame ones, dropping some. Of 380,000 or so clones in the sample, about 80% were seen once. Treatment of the sample: over 15 received Ad26.COV2.S at low or high dose, single or two shots; a few received placebo; per-sample allocation not given. Sampling took place 63 days after the first vaccine or placebo injection. The genes are TRBV5-1 and TRBJ1-2, with D unresolved. The specimen was peripheral blood, collected in a trial of Ad26.COV2.S vaccine versus placebo. The receptor was derived from a person aged 18 to 59 who received the Ad26.COV2.S COVID-19 vaccine or a placebo. The CDR3 bases are TGCGCCAGCAGCTTGGGAGACTCTATCGGGGGCTACACCTTC. It specifies CASSLGDSIGGYTF.